This T cell receptor (beta chain) comes out of a study of spatial heterogeneity in lung cancer. General study results and limits: More often at tumor resection than at routine follow-up, ubiquitous expanded tumor TCRs were detected in the blood.

The time point is: sample taken at primary tumor resection. TCRs were sequenced from unsorted whole RNA of tumor, nontumor lung or PBMC. Donors were roughly 70 untreated early-stage non-small cell lung cancer patients. Unique molecular identifiers tagged every individual TCR cDNA molecule. TCRdb re-derived calls from the 5' RACE reads in MiXCR, one entry per CDR3 protein. Of more than 45,000 distinct CDR3 sequences listed, approximately 5.3% were seen once; the top ten hold over 8.5%. The CDR3 length is 15 residues. CDR1 is KGHDR and CDR2 is SFDVKD in the germline V gene. V was cut by 7 bases and J by 2 bases, with 16 bases left in between. This clonotype was seen only a few times. What it binds is not known.

The chain couples TRBV24-1 to TRBJ2-5; D is perhaps TRBD1 or TRBD2 (5 bases each). The sequencing here drew on PBMCs, taken at surgery. This clonotype was obtained from a male donor with early-stage non-small cell lung cancer. This CDR3 is CATSQPGTGQETQYF. DNA of the CDR3: TGTGCCACCAGCCAGCCCGGGACGGGGCAAGAGACCCAGTACTTC.